These 11 T cell receptor beta chains originate from one sample sequenced in a study of PD-L1 blockade in urothelial cancer. Profiling relied on immunoSEQ multiplex PCR, and the TCRdb table lists in-frame clones only, not all of them. The sample lists 30,000 to 45,000 clones, around 80% occurring once. Source: PBMCs, taken around atezolizumab (anti-PD-L1) treatment. All receptors derive from a man aged 60 to 69 with urothelial cancer.

The V gene is TRBV20-1, the J gene TRBJ2-7; 8 positions agree with TRBD1. CDR1 and CDR2 (germline): DFQATT, SNEGSKA (reference sequence). There are 11 residues in the CDR3. CDR3 region: CSSGQGNEQYF. CDR3 sequence (DNA): TGCAGCTCAGGACAGGGAAACGAGCAGTACTTC.

This chain uses TRBV28 with TRBJ1-2; D unresolved. This CDR3 region has 14 residues. V gave up 5 bases and J gave up 5 bases, with 15 bases separating them. CDR1 and CDR2 from the germline V gene are MDHEN and SYDVKM. The CDR3: CASSGSTLRYGYTF. The CDR3 DNA reads as TGTGCCAGCAGTGGATCGACACTCCGGTATGGCTACACCTTC.

This clone showed up just once. The chain couples TRBV7-2 to TRBJ2-5; 8 nucleotides line up with TRBD1. Losses at the gene ends were 6 bases for V and 5 bases for J; bases not matched to a gene: 8. This CDR3 is built from 14 residues. CDR1 and CDR2 from the germline V gene are SGHTA and FQGNSA. The chain's CDR3 is CASSGRQGQETQYF. The CDR3 nucleotides are TGTGCCAGCAGTGGCCGACAGGGGCAGGAGACCCAGTACTTC.

As regards this clone: At one end the junction does not follow the germline gene, possibly because of a read error. The chain combines TRBV7-7 with TRBJ2-3; D uncertain. CDR1 is SSHAT and CDR2 is FNYEAQ in the germline V gene (reference sequence). CDR3 size: 11 residues. CDR3 DNA sequence: TGTGCTAGCAGCTTCTCAGATACGCAGTATTTT. This translates into CASSFSDTQYF.

CDR3 sequence: CASSYSRGNTEAFF. CDR3 nucleotides: TGTGCCAGCAGTTACTCCCGGGGGAACACTGAAGCTTTCTTT. The V gene is TRBV6-5, the J gene TRBJ1-1; no reliable D call. The length of the CDR3 is 14 residues. Trimming cost V 0 bases and J 1 base, with 6 bases left between them. CDR1 and CDR2 (germline): MNHEY, SVGAGI.

The chain carries TRBV30 and TRBJ1-2; D gene uncertain. The CDR3 totals 11 residues. In germline, CDR1 is GTSNPN, CDR2 SVGIG (reference sequence). Trimming stripped 8 bases from V and 4 bases from J, with 11 bases between. Written as DNA, the CDR3 is TGTGCCGTAGCAGTTCTCTATGGCTACACCTTC. Encoded protein: CAVAVLYGYTF.

This clone was seen just once. This sequence joins TRBV19 and TRBJ2-6; 7 nucleotides agree with TRBD1. In germline, CDR1 is LNHDA, CDR2 SQIVND (reference sequence). This CDR3 comprises 16 residues. V lost 5 bases, J lost 4 bases, and 8 bases stayed unmatched. DNA of the CDR3: TGTGCCAGTAGTCCCGACAGGGCCCCCGGGGCCAACGTCCTGACTTTC. Translating gives CASSPDRAPGANVLTF.

The CDR3 DNA sequence: TGCAGCGCCCAGACTAGCCTGGGAATCGAGCAGTACTTC. Its translation is CSAQTSLGIEQYF. This sequence joins TRBV29-1 and TRBJ2-7, with 7 bases fitting TRBD2. The germline CDR1 and CDR2 sequences are SQVTM and ANQGSEA. With 7 bases clipped from V and 6 bases from J, the junction kept 12 bases outside the gene matches. This CDR3 comprises 13 residues.

V is TRBV28 and J is TRBJ2-5, with 7 nucleotides matching TRBD2. Germline V gene sequence: CDR1 MDHEN, CDR2 SYDVKM. The CDR3 covers 15 residues. J lost 3 bases, V lost 3 bases, and 7 bases had no gene match. The DNA for the CDR3 is TGTGCCAGCAGTTTTCGGGGGAGGGCCAAAGAGACCCAGTACTTC. Encoded protein: CASSFRGRAKETQYF. Complete variable domain (other parts from reference TRBV28 and TRBJ2-5): DVKVTQSSRYLVKRTGEKVFLECVQDMDHENMFWYRQDPGLGLRLIYFSYDVKMKEKGDIPEGYSVSREKKERFSLILESASTNQTSMYLCASSFRGRAKETQYFGPGTRLLVL.

The V gene is TRBV18, the J gene TRBJ2-7, with 9 bases that match TRBD1. Germline lookup yields CDR1 KGHSH and CDR2 LQKENI. The CDR3 loop spans 12 amino acids. V lost 8 bases and J lost 5; bases outside the gene matches: 4. DNA of the CDR3: TGTGCCAGCCGACAGGGGGTCCACGAGCAGTACTTC. This codes for CASRQGVHEQYF.

The chain combines TRBV19 with TRBJ1-1; the D gene is possibly TRBD1 (5 bases). V shed 2 bases and J shed 0 bases, with 13 bases lying between them. The CDR3 loop spans 16 amino acids. Germline V gives CDR1 LNHDA, CDR2 SQIVND (reference sequence). CDR3 amino acids: CASSISGRGMNTEAFF. The CDR3 DNA reads as TGTGCCAGTAGTATAAGTGGCCGGGGGATGAACACTGAAGCTTTCTTT.